This passage covers 7 T cell receptor delta chains from one sample sequenced in a study of gammadelta T cells in human blood. TCRdb called clones from the RT-PCR reads again using CATT. The sample has around 340 delta-chain clones, about 23% seen once. Sequenced material: non-Vgamma9Vdelta2 gamma-delta T cells from infant blood. The receptors come from a human donor.

The chain carries TRDV1 and TRDJ1; TRDD3 matches at 13 bases. J gave up 0 bases and V 6 bases, and 10 bases lay outside the gene matches. This CDR3 spans 18 amino acids. Germline CDR1 reads TSWWSYY; CDR2 reads QGS. In nucleotides, the CDR3 is TGTGCTCTTGGACCCCCGACTGGGGGATACGGGGACACCGATAAACTCATCTTT. Encoded protein: CALGPPTGGYGDTDKLIF.

The chain joins TRDV2 to TRDJ3, with 13 bases that match TRDD3. Looked up from germline, CDR1 is GEAIGNYY and CDR2 is EKD. V shed 3 bases, J shed 2 bases, and the junction held 9 bases outside the gene matches. This CDR3 is built from 20 residues. In DNA, the CDR3 is TGTGCCTGTGACGGCTTACTGGGGGATACGCGGACCTGGGACACCCGACAGATGTTTTTC. It specifies CACDGLLGDTRTWDTRQMFF.

This clone is categorized as large. This rearrangement joins TRAV29/DV5 to TRDJ1, with 9 bases fitting TRDD2. Germline CDR1 is NSMFDY and CDR2 is ISSIKDK. The CDR3 has 17 residues. V gave up 1 base and J gave up 0 bases; unmatched junction bases: 10. CDR3 sequence: CAASWGLPTCYTDKLIF. The DNA of the CDR3 is TGTGCAGCAAGCTGGGGCCTTCCTACGTGTTACACCGATAAACTCATCTTT.

As for this clone: A far larger clone is one base from this, pointing to a likely read error. Other DNA sequences from this sample encode an identical CDR3 as well. The chain uses TRAV38-2/DV8 and TRDJ1; 11 bases line up with TRDD3. CDR3 size: 22 residues. From germline, CDR1 is TSESDYY and CDR2 QEAYKQQN. Unmatched junction bases numbered 25, after V lost 6 bases and J lost 0 bases. The CDR3 is CAYNPPPGGYNGCRGYTDKLIF. Here the CDR3 DNA reads TGTGCTTATAACCCCCCTCCTGGGGGATACAATGGATGTCGTGGGTACACCGATAAACTCATCTTT.

This clone is categorized as large. The V and J genes are TRAV38-2/DV8 and TRDJ3, with D possibly matching TRDD3 (8 bases). Trimming took 3 bases from V and 3 from J, leaving 31 bases between them. Per the germline V gene, CDR1 is TSESDYY and CDR2 is QEAYKQQN. The CDR3 runs to 23 residues. The CDR3 DNA reads TGTGCTTATAGGAAGTGGCCTTCCTTAAACCCCTGGGGGAGAGGCTGGGACACCCGACAGATGTTTTTC. It is translated as CAYRKWPSLNPWGRGWDTRQMFF.

With regard to this clone: Just one base apart from a much larger clone, this may be a read error. Other DNA sequences in this sample translate to the same CDR3. The chain links TRDV1 to TRDJ1, with 10 bases aligning to TRDD3. V dropped 0 bases and J dropped 0; count of bases not matched to a gene: 22. Germline V gives CDR1 TSWWSYY, CDR2 QGS. The CDR3 is made up of 23 amino acids. The CDR3 sequence is CALGELSLRGIGGYNSYTDKLIF. The CDR3 coding sequence is TGTGCTCTTGGGGAACTTAGCCTGCGTGGGATTGGGGGATACAATTCGTACACCGATAAACTCATCTTT.

For this clone: Given a much more abundant clone one base away, this may be a read error. The rearrangement links TRDV1 to TRDJ1, with D possibly TRDD3 on 5 matching bases. Germline CDR1 and CDR2: TSWWSYY and QGS. The CDR3 loop spans 20 amino acids. CDR3: CALEELRARGLSRGQPKLIF. The CDR3 DNA follows: TGTGCTCTTGAGGAACTTAGAGCCAGAGGACTGAGCAGGGGGCAACCTAAACTCATCTTT.